A selection of T cell receptor beta chains follows, all from one sample in a study of lymphopenia after photon versus proton radiotherapy. TCRdb's copy holds only in-frame clones and misses some; the assay was immunoSEQ multiplex PCR. The table lists tens of thousands of clones, 84% of them singletons. The sequencing here drew on peripheral blood, taken from a patient treated with proton-based radiotherapy. These receptors were collected from a woman between 65 and 79 years old with pancreatic cancer. Both conserved end residues are trimmed from each CDR3.

CDR3aa | j_gene | v_gene | len
ASSPTGAGANVLT | TRBJ2-6 | TRBV7-3 | 13
ATLATGAAHNEQF | TRBJ2-1 | TRBV28 | 13
ASSDRQGDEQY | TRBJ2-7 | TRBV6-4 | 11
ASSPQHTEAF | TRBJ1-1 | TRBV18 | 10
ASSSGTSFSGELF | TRBJ2-2 | TRBV5-4 | 13
SVGTLAGTGELF | TRBJ2-2 | TRBV29-1 | 12
ASSPTGNYEQY | TRBJ2-7 | TRBV18 | 11
ASSLESSGRPYEQF | TRBJ2-1 | TRBV11-2 | 14
AWSVRGRGRGKTQY | TRBJ2-5 | TRBV30 | 14
ASSQEQVSGNTIY | TRBJ1-3 | TRBV4-2 | 13
ASSILTGTGKETQY | TRBJ2-5 | TRBV19 | 14
ASSLGQGAHQPQH | TRBJ1-5 | TRBV7-6 | 13
ASSSQPGQGSTEAF | TRBJ1-1 | TRBV7-2 | 14
ASRPPHRSYEQY | TRBJ2-7 | TRBV28 | 12
ASSPETGAETQY | TRBJ2-5 | TRBV18 | 12
ASSALAGGPDEQY | TRBJ2-7 | TRBV6-4 | 13